Listed below are T cell receptor beta chains from one sample, sequenced in a study of naive and memory T cell subsets. TCRdb called the UMI-ligation and nested PCR reads again in MiXCR, with one record for every CDR3 protein. Of 95,000 to 150,000 distinct CDR3 sequences listed, 35% to 40% are singletons. Sequencing was done on a sample of central memory CD4+ T cells from blood. These receptors all stem from a human donor in good health. Both conserved end residues are part of each CDR3. D genes are given only for firm matches. A clone size is listed for some rows: how often the clone was seen (once, few, many), or a class if it is expanded.

size	length	D	V	J	CDR3	DNA
-	15	-	TRBV19	TRBJ2-2	CASSIKQPNTGELFF	TGTGCCAGTAGTATCAAGCAACCAAACACCGGGGAGCTGTTTTTT
-	15	TRBD1	TRBV20-1	TRBJ1-5	CSAPGGTGLAQPQHF	TGCAGTGCTCCCGGTGGGACAGGGCTGGCGCAGCCCCAGCATTTT
-	13	-	TRBV20-1	TRBJ2-1	CSAPNPLLGEQFF	TGCAGTGCGCCGAATCCCTTATTGGGTGAGCAGTTCTTC
-	13	-	TRBV5-1	TRBJ2-5	CASSPEGSGTQYF	TGCGCCAGCAGCCCCGAGGGTTCGGGGACCCAGTACTTC
medium-sized	10	-	TRBV20-1	TRBJ2-5	CSPYYGTQYF	TGCAGTCCTTACTATGGGACCCAGTACTTC
few	14	TRBD1	TRBV12-3/TRBV12-4	TRBJ2-7	CASSVQGANFEQYF	TGTGCCAGCAGTGTACAGGGGGCGAATTTCGAGCAGTACTTC
few	16	-	TRBV12-3/TRBV12-4	TRBJ1-2	CASSLAGGLDSYGYTF	TGTGCCAGCAGTTTAGCGGGTGGGTTGGACAGCTATGGCTACACCTTC
few	16	-	TRBV7-2	TRBJ2-1	CASSSSMGTPGNEQFF	TGTGCCAGCAGCTCTAGTATGGGGACACCGGGCAATGAGCAGTTCTTC
few	18	TRBD2	TRBV29-1	TRBJ2-7	CSVEISASGRGAFNEQYF	TGCAGCGTTGAAATCTCGGCTAGCGGGAGGGGTGCGTTCAACGAGCAGTACTTC
-	17	TRBD2	TRBV5-1	TRBJ2-1	CASSGVVAGGPFDEQFF	TGCGCCAGCAGCGGGGTGGTCGCGGGAGGGCCGTTTGACGAGCAGTTCTTC
-	18	TRBD2	TRBV6-2/TRBV6-3	TRBJ2-1	CASSYLGSGRARYNEQFF	TGTGCCAGCAGTTACCTCGGTAGCGGGAGGGCCCGGTACAATGAGCAGTTCTTC
few	14	-	TRBV6-6	TRBJ2-1	CASSYSQSYNEQFF	TGTGCCAGCAGTTACTCGCAATCCTACAATGAGCAGTTCTTC
-	13	-	TRBV6-1	TRBJ2-5	CASRITGIGTQYF	TGTGCCAGCAGGATCACAGGGATCGGGACCCAGTACTTC
-	15	TRBD1	TRBV7-2	TRBJ2-2	CASRPRTGNTGELFF	TGTGCCAGCAGACCTCGGACAGGGAACACCGGGGAGCTGTTTTTT
-	15	TRBD2	TRBV6-5	TRBJ2-1	CASSYTGTSVRREFF	TGTGCCAGCAGTTATACCGGGACTAGCGTGAGGAGGGAGTTCTTC
-	15	-	TRBV7-6	TRBJ2-7	CASSLTTDYSYEQYF	TGTGCCAGCAGCTTAACGACAGATTACTCCTACGAGCAGTACTTC
-	15	-	TRBV14	TRBJ2-3	CASSLKLAGTDTQYF	TGTGCCAGCAGCCTAAAGTTAGCTGGCACAGATACGCAGTATTTT
few	13	TRBD1	TRBV7-9	TRBJ2-7	CASSRRDSYEQYF	TGTGCCAGCAGCCGTCGGGACAGCTACGAGCAGTACTTC
-	14	-	TRBV28	TRBJ1-5	CASKAVGWNQPQHF	TGTGCCAGCAAGGCTGTAGGATGGAATCAGCCCCAGCATTTT
-	13	-	TRBV24-1	TRBJ2-3	CATSGGGTDTQYF	TGTGCCACCAGTGGCGGGGGCACAGATACGCAGTATTTT
-	14	TRBD2	TRBV29-1	TRBJ2-7	CSVEGLADSYEQYF	TGCAGCGTTGAGGGACTAGCGGACTCCTACGAGCAGTACTTC
-	15	TRBD2	TRBV12-5	TRBJ2-3	CASGPGLAGADTQYF	TGTGCTAGTGGTCCCGGACTAGCGGGCGCAGATACGCAGTATTTT
-	13	-	TRBV30	TRBJ2-3	CAWSITGTDTQYF	TGTGCCTGGAGTATTACAGGGACAGATACGCAGTATTTT
-	15	-	TRBV7-6	TRBJ2-5	CASSSSHGGQETQYF	TGTGCCAGCAGCTCCTCGCACGGGGGCCAAGAGACCCAGTACTTC
-	12	-	TRBV3-1	TRBJ2-7	CASSQVGDEQYF	TGTGCCAGCAGCCAAGTCGGAGACGAGCAGTACTTC
-	11	-	TRBV20-1	TRBJ2-7	CSASSFYEQYF	TGCAGTGCTAGCTCTTTCTACGAGCAGTACTTC
-	14	-	TRBV28	TRBJ1-5	CASSLEQGRQPQHF	TGTGCCAGCAGTTTAGAGCAGGGACGGCAGCCCCAGCATTTT
few	14	-	TRBV7-2	TRBJ2-5	CASSLGWRQETQYF	TGTGCCAGCAGCTTAGGTTGGCGGCAAGAGACCCAGTACTTC
-	14	-	TRBV27	TRBJ2-7	CASSPRGPSYEQYF	TGTGCCAGCAGTCCTCGGGGGCCGTCCTACGAGCAGTACTTC
-	10	-	TRBV20-1	TRBJ2-7	CSAKSGEQYF	TGCAGTGCTAAGAGCGGCGAGCAGTACTTC
few	16	TRBD2	TRBV5-6	TRBJ2-1	CASSIRTSGRAREQFF	TGTGCCAGCAGCATCCGGACTAGCGGGAGGGCAAGAGAGCAGTTCTTC
-	16	TRBD2	TRBV9	TRBJ2-3	CASSVREGTFTDTQYF	TGTGCCAGCAGCGTAAGGGAGGGAACCTTCACAGATACGCAGTATTTT
few	13	-	TRBV5-1	TRBJ2-7	CASSLALYREQYF	TGCGCCAGCAGCTTGGCTCTTTATCGTGAGCAGTACTTC
-	14	-	TRBV7-2	TRBJ2-5	CASSLAGWQETQYF	TGTGCCAGCAGCTTAGCAGGCTGGCAAGAGACCCAGTACTTC
-	14	-	TRBV6-2/TRBV6-3	TRBJ1-1	CASSSWTGHTEAFF	TGTGCCAGCAGCTCCTGGACGGGGCACACTGAAGCTTTCTTT
-	12	-	TRBV20-1	TRBJ2-7	CSAPLQGHEQYF	TGCAGTGCCCCCCTACAGGGCCACGAGCAGTACTTC
-	15	TRBD1	TRBV30	TRBJ2-4	CAWSLGQGAMNIQYF	TGTGCCTGGAGTCTCGGACAGGGGGCTATGAACATTCAGTACTTC
-	15	-	TRBV6-1	TRBJ2-5	CASTVFRTPQETQYF	TGTGCCAGCACCGTATTCCGGACGCCTCAAGAGACCCAGTACTTC
-	15	TRBD2	TRBV28	TRBJ2-7	CASSFGTSGLLEQYF	TGTGCCAGCAGTTTTGGGACTAGCGGGTTGCTCGAGCAGTACTTC
few	15	-	TRBV20-1	TRBJ2-4	CSASSGVWGQNIQYF	TGCAGTGCTAGTTCGGGGGTTTGGGGCCAAAACATTCAGTACTTC
few	14	-	TRBV10-3	TRBJ1-3	CATTVERVRSTIYF	TGTGCCACCACGGTGGAACGGGTTCGGAGCACCATATATTTT
few	17	TRBD2	TRBV15	TRBJ2-1	CATSRGPTSGSYNEQFF	TGTGCCACCAGCAGAGGACCGACTAGCGGGAGCTACAATGAGCAGTTCTTC